This TCR beta chain is from a study of blood T cell repertoires in COVID-19. Sequencing used immunoSEQ multiplex PCR; TCRdb keeps in-frame clones, though not all of them. The sample contains over 120,000 clones, about 87% of which appear only once. The sequenced sample was peripheral blood. This clonotype was obtained from a woman in her fifties or sixties with acute or convalescent COVID-19.

CDR3 residues: CASSPRTNYEQYF. In nucleotides, the CDR3 is TGTGCCAGCAGTCCAAGGACTAACTACGAGCAGTACTTC. This chain uses TRBV28 with TRBJ2-7, with TRBD2 as a possible D gene (6 bases). Trimming shortened V by 5 bases and J by 3 bases, and 11 bases separated the two germline ends. Looked up from germline, CDR1 is MDHEN and CDR2 is SYDVKM. The CDR3 is 13 residues long.